The clone carrying this T cell receptor (beta chain) was observed a few times. Its specificity is not known. The data originate from a study of blood T cells in healthy people across ages. General study results and limits: Getting older went along with TCR beta diversity per million T cells dropping roughly linearly. Unsorted PBMC material precluded a definitive naive versus antigen-experienced comparison.

The CDR3 consists of 17 residues. The germline V gene encodes CDR1 SGHNT and CDR2 YYREEE (reference sequence). V was cut by 7 bases and J by 4 bases, with 26 bases left in between. Together with a sample-barcoded 5' primer, a J-beta primer mix was included in a second PCR lasting roughly 6 to 12 cycles. Any given sample supplied a minimum of 2.5 million CDR3-containing paired-end reads. TCRdb reanalysed the 5' RACE reads using MiXCR and keeps one entry per CDR3 protein. The sample consists of about 970,000 distinct CDR3 sequences, roughly half of them appearing once. The specimen was blood. The rearrangement joins TRBV5-4 to TRBJ2-5; maybe TRBD1 (6 bases). This TCR was sampled from a woman aged 60-70 years in good health. The CDR3 spells CASWRVPEQGVGETQYF. The DNA for the CDR3 is TGTGCCAGCTGGAGAGTTCCGGAACAGGGAGTCGGAGAGACCCAGTACTTC.